These T cell receptor beta chains were read from a single sample in a study of a mutant IDH1 vaccine in newly diagnosed glioma. No antigen is known for these receptors. Profiling relied on immunoSEQ multiplex PCR, and the TCRdb table lists in-frame clones only, not all of them. Of 65,000 or so clones in the sample, approximately 85% were seen once. The material was PBMCs, obtained from a glioma patient whose treatment included an IDH1 peptide vaccine. The receptors were sampled from a man aged 25-40 years with glioma. Each CDR3 is given with its conserved first and last residue. The order of the fields is J gene, clone size, V gene, D gene, CDR3 DNA, CDR3 protein. The D gene is left open where the match is weak. Only some rows state a clone size, as once, few, many or a class for expanded clones.

TRBJ1-2	NA	TRBV5-8	TRBD1	TGTGCCAGCAGCTTGCACAGGGGTGGTGGCTACACCTTC	CASSLHRGGGYTF
TRBJ2-2	once	TRBV7-9	NA	TGTGCCAGCAGCTTTCAGGGTTTCAGCACCGGGGAGCTGTTTTTT	CASSFQGFSTGELFF
TRBJ1-2	NA	TRBV11-2	NA	TGTGCCAGCAGCTTACCCCCCTCCCTATGGGACTATGGCTACACCTTC	CASSLPPSLWDYGYTF
TRBJ1-1	few	TRBV5-1	NA	TGCGCCAGCAGAAGGGGATTGTCGAACACTGAAGCTTTCTTT	CASRRGLSNTEAFF
TRBJ2-7	NA	TRBV2	NA	TGTGCCAGCAGTGTCCCACGGGGCCTCGCCTACGAGCAGTACTTC	CASSVPRGLAYEQYF
TRBJ1-1	NA	TRBV4-2	NA	TGTGCCAGCAGCCTACAGGGATTTGAAGCTTTCTTT	CASSLQGFEAFF
TRBJ2-5	NA	TRBV7-9	NA	TGTGCCAGCAGCTTAAGAGAAGAGACCCAGTACTTC	CASSLREETQYF
TRBJ2-7	NA	TRBV18	NA	TGTGCCAGCTCCCCTAGAACCGTTGGTGACGAGCAGTACTTC	CASSPRTVGDEQYF
TRBJ2-3	NA	TRBV5-1	TRBD2	TGCGCCAGCAGCTGGGGACTAGCGGGGGGCACTGGCACAGATACGCAGTATTTT	CASSWGLAGGTGTDTQYF
TRBJ2-3	once	TRBV7-9	NA	TGTGCCAGCAGCCTCAGCACAGATACGCAGTATTTT	CASSLSTDTQYF
TRBJ1-4	NA	TRBV9	TRBD1	TGTGCCAGCAGCGTAGGGACAGGGGGAAGGAAGAATGAAAAACTGTTTTTT	CASSVGTGGRKNEKLFF
TRBJ2-5	NA	TRBV6-1	NA	TGTGCCAGCTCTGGCAGGGCCAAAGAGACCCAGTACTTC	CASSGRAKETQYF
TRBJ1-1	few	TRBV5-1	TRBD1	TGCGCCAGCAGCTCAAAAACCGGACAGGGGAACACTGAAGCTTTCTTT	CASSSKTGQGNTEAFF
TRBJ1-2	once	TRBV6-5	NA	TGTGCCAGCGGAAGCCGATATCAGCCTTATGGCTACACCTTC	CASGSRYQPYGYTF
TRBJ1-1	NA	TRBV11-3	NA	TGTGCCAGCAGCTTAGATGGCGGCAGATCCACTGAAGCTTTCTTT	CASSLDGGRSTEAFF
TRBJ1-2	NA	TRBV6-5	NA	TGTGCCAGCAGTTATGGGGTCAGGGTCTATGGCTACACCTTC	CASSYGVRVYGYTF
TRBJ2-7	NA	TRBV5-6	NA	TGTGCCAGCAGCTTGGTGGACTCCTACGAGCAGTACTTC	CASSLVDSYEQYF
TRBJ2-3	NA	TRBV15	TRBD1	TGTGCCACCAGAAAAAAACCCCGGGACAGCCTACACACAGATACGCAGTATTTT	CATRKKPRDSLHTDTQYF
TRBJ1-1	NA	TRBV6-5	NA	TGTGCCAGCAGTTACTCGATAGCAGGTGAAGCTTTCTTT	CASSYSIAGEAFF
TRBJ2-3	NA	TRBV13	TRBD1	TGTGCCAGCAGCCTTGGGGACAGGACTAGCACAGATACGCAGTATTTT	CASSLGDRTSTDTQYF
TRBJ2-7	NA	TRBV7-8	NA	TGTGCCAGCAGCCTCGGACGGGCAACCTACGAGCAGTACTTC	CASSLGRATYEQYF
TRBJ2-1	NA	TRBV5-1	TRBD1	TGCGCCAGCAGCGAAGGACAGGGGGCGTTTGAGCAGTTCTTC	CASSEGQGAFEQFF
TRBJ1-5	NA	TRBV2	TRBD1	TGTGCCAGCAGGCGTGGACAGGGGGCATTTCAGCCCCAGCATTTT	CASRRGQGAFQPQHF